This record covers a single T cell receptor beta chain. Its antigen is unknown. These data come from a study of cytomegalovirus exposure and HLA in healthy donors. For the study at large: Early release data held about 85 million unique TCRs from HLA-typed donors. Study observations and caveats: For most subjects, TCR beta sequences were reported to predict HLA-A and HLA-B alleles with accuracy.

Germline CDR1 is SGHNT and CDR2 is YYREEE (reference sequence). The junction had 5 bases not matched to a gene; V was cut back by 1 base and J by 6 bases. CDR3 length: 15 amino acids. Primers included in the PCR were 60 Vbeta and 13 Jbeta primers. Assay used: immunoSEQ multiplex PCR; TCRdb lists only in-frame clones, some missing. Among 100,000 or so clones listed, 74% were seen once. Sequenced sample: PBMCs. The rearrangement joins TRBV5-4 to TRBJ2-1; 9 bases align to TRBD1. This TCR was sampled from a man aged 50 or older in good health and CMV-seropositive. The CDR3 region is CASSLTGQGRNEQFF. The CDR3 DNA is TGTGCCAGCAGCTTGACAGGACAGGGGCGCAATGAGCAGTTCTTC.